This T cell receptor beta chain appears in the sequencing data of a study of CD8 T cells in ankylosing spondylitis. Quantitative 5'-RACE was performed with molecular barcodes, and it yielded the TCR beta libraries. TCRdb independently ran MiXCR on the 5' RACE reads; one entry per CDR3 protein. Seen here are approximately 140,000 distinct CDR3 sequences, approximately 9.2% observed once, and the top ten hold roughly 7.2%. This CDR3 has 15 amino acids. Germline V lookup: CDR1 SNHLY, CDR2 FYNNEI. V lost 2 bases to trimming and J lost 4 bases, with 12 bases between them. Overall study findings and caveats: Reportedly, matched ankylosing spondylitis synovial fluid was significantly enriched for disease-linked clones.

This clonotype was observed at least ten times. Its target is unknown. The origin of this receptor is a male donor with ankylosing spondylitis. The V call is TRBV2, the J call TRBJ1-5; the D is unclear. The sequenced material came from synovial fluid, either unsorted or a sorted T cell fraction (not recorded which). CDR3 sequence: CASSESSQRNQPQHF. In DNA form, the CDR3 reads TGTGCCAGCAGTGAATCGTCTCAGAGGAATCAGCCCCAGCATTTT. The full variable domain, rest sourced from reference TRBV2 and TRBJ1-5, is EPEVTQTPSHQVTQMGQEVILRCVPISNHLYFYWYRQILGQKVEFLVSFYNNEISEKSEIFDDQFSVERPDGSNFTLKIRSTKLEDSAMYFCASSESSQRNQPQHFGDGTRLSIL.